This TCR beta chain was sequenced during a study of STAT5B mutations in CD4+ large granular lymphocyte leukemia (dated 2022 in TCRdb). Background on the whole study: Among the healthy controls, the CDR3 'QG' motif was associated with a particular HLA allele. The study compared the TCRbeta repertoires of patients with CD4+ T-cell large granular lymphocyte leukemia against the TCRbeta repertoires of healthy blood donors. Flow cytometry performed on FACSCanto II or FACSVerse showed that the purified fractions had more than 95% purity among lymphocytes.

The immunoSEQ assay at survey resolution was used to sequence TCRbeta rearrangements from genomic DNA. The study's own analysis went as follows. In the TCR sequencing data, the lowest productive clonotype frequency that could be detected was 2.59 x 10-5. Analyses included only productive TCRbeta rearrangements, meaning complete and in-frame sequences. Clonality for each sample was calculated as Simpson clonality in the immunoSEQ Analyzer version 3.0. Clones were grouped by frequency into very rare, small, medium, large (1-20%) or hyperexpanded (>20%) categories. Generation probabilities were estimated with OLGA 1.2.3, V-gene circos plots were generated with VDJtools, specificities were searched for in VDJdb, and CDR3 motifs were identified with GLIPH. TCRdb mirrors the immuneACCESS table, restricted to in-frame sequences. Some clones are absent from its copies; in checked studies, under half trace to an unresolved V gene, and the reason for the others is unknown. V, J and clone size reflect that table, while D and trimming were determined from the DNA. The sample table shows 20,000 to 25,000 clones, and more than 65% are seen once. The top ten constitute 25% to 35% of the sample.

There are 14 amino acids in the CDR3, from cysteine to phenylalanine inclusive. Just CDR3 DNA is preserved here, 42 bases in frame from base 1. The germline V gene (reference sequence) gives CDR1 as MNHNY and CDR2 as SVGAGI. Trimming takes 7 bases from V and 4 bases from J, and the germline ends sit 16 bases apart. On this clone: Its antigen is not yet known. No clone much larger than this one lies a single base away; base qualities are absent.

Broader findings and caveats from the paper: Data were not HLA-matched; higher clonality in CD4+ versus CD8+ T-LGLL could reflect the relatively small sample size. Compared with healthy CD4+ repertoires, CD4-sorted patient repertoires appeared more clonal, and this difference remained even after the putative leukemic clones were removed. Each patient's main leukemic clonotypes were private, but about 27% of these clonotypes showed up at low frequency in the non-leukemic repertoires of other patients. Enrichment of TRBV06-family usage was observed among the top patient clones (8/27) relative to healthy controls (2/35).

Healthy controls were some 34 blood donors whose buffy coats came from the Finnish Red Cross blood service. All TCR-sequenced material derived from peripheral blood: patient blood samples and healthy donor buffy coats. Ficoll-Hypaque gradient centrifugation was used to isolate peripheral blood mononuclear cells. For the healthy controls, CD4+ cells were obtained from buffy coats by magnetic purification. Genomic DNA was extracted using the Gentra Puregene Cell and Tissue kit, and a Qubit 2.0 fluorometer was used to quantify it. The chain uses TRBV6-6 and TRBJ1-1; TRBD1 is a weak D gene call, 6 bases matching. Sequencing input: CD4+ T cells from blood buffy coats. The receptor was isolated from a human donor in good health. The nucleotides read TGTGCCAGCATGGCGGGGCGAGGGGGCACTGAAGCTTTCTTT. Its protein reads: CASMAGRGGTEAFF.